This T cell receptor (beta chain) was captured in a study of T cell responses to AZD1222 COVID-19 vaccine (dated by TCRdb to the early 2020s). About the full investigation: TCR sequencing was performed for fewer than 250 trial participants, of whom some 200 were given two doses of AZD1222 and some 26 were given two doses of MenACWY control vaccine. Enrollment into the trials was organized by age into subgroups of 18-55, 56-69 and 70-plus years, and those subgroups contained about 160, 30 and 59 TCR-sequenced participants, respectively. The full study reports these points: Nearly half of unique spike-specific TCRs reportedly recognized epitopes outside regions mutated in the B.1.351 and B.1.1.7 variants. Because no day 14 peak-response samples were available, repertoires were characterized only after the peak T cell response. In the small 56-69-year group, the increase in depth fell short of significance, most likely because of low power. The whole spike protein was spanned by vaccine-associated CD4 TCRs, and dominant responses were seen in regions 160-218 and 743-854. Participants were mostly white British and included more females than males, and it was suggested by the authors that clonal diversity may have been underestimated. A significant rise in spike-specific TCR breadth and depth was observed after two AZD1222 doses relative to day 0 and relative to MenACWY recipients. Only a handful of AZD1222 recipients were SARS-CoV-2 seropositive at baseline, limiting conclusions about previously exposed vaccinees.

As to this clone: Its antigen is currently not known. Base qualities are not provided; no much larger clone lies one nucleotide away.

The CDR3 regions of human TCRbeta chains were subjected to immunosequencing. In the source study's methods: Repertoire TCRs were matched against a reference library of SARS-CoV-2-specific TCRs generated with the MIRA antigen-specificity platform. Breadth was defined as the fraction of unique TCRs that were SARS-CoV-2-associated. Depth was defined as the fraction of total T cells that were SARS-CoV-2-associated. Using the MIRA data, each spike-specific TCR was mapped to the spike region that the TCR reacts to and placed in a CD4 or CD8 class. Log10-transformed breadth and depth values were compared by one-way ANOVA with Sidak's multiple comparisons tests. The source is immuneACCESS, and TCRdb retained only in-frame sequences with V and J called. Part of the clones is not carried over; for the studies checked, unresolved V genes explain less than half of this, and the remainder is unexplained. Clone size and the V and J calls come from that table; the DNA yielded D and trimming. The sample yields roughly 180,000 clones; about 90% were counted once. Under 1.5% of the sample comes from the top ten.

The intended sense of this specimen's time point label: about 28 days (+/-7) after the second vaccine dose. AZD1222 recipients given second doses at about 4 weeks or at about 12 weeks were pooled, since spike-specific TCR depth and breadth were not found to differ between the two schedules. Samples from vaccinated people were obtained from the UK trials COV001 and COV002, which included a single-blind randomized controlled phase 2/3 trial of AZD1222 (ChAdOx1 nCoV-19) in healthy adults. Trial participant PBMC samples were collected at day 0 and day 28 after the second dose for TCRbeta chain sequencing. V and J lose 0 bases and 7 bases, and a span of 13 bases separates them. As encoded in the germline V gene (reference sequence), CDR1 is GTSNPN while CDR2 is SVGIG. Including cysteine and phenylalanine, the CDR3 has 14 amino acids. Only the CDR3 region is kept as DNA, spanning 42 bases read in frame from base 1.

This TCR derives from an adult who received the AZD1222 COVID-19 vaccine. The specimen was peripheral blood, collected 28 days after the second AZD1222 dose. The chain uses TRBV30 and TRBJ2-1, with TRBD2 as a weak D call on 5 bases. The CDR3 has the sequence CAWSVRGIGNEQFF. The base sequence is TGTGCCTGGAGTGTAAGAGGGATCGGGAATGAGCAGTTCTTC.